A selection of T cell receptor beta chains follows, all from one sample in a study of circulating CD8 cells and anti-PD-1 response in melanoma. TCRdb reprocessed the reads via MiXCR and lists one record per CDR3 protein. The repertoire consists of around 570 distinct CDR3 sequences, with roughly 5.5% occurring once and the leading ten covering roughly a third. Sequenced here: CD8+ T cells from PBMCs, sampled at baseline or after one month of anti-PD-1 therapy (not recorded which). The receptor set was obtained from a human donor with melanoma. The CDR3 runs from the conserved cysteine through the conserved F or W. A D gene is named only where the DNA matches it firmly. The size entry gives how often the clone was seen (once, few, many) or a class if it is expanded.

CDR3: CASSTGPSYAQYF
DNA: TGTGCCAGCTCAACCGGACCTTCCTACGCGCAGTACTTC
J: TRBJ2-7
D: -
V: TRBV18
size: medium-sized

CDR3: CSASQRKSGRLNEQFF
DNA: TGCAGTGCCTCACAGCGTAAGAGCGGGAGACTCAATGAGCAGTTCTTC
J: TRBJ2-1
D: TRBD2
V: TRBV20-1
size: large

CDR3: CASGETSYEQYF
DNA: TGTGCCAGCGGGGAGACCTCCTACGAGCAGTACTTC
J: TRBJ2-7
D: -
V: TRBV14
size: large

CDR3: CASSPTGGNTGELFF
DNA: TGTGCCAGTAGTCCGACAGGGGGGAACACCGGGGAGCTGTTTTTT
J: TRBJ2-2
D: TRBD1
V: TRBV19
size: medium-sized

CDR3: CASSPFVAGGTDAQEAFF
DNA: TGTGCCAGCAGTCCTTTTGTCGCCGGAGGGACAGACGCCCAAGAGGCTTTCTTT
J: TRBJ1-1
D: TRBD1
V: TRBV25-1
size: large

CDR3: CASSIRQGADTEAFF
DNA: TGTGCCAGTAGTATTCGACAGGGGGCGGACACTGAAGCTTTCTTT
J: TRBJ1-1
D: TRBD1
V: TRBV19
size: medium-sized

CDR3: CASSFGRDYGYTF
DNA: TGTGCCAGCAGTTTCGGTAGGGACTATGGCTACACCTTC
J: TRBJ1-2
D: -
V: TRBV27
size: large

CDR3: CSARGALTSGSSYEQYF
DNA: TGCAGTGCTAGGGGGGCCCTGACTAGCGGGAGCTCCTACGAGCAGTACTTC
J: TRBJ2-7
D: TRBD2
V: TRBV20-1
size: medium-sized

CDR3: CATSDPTGGESGELFF
DNA: TGTGCCACCAGTGATCCGACAGGGGGCGAGTCCGGGGAGCTGTTTTTT
J: TRBJ2-2
D: TRBD1
V: TRBV24-1
size: hyperexpanded

CDR3: CASSTGYTYEQYF
DNA: TGTGCCAGCAGCACGGGGTACACCTACGAGCAGTACTTC
J: TRBJ2-7
D: -
V: TRBV21-1
size: large

CDR3: CASSDDGDFYNEQFF
DNA: TGTGCCAGCAGTGATGACGGTGATTTCTACAATGAGCAGTTCTTC
J: TRBJ2-1
D: -
V: TRBV27
size: large

CDR3: CASTTGTGGEWQFF
DNA: TGCGCCAGCACAACCGGGACAGGGGGTGAGTGGCAGTTCTTC
J: TRBJ2-1
D: TRBD1
V: TRBV23-1
size: medium-sized

CDR3: CASSLRSGTGKNIQYF
DNA: TGTGCCAGCAGCTTACGGTCCGGGACAGGGAAAAATATTCAGTACTTC
J: TRBJ2-4
D: TRBD1
V: TRBV5-4
size: once

CDR3: CASSLLAGTGDWEQYF
DNA: TGTGCCAGCAGCTTACTGGCGGGGACAGGGGATTGGGAGCAGTACTTC
J: TRBJ2-7
D: TRBD1
V: TRBV7-9
size: large

CDR3: CASRTQQGAKNIQYF
DNA: TGTGCCAGCAGAACCCAACAAGGGGCCAAAAACATTCAGTACTTC
J: TRBJ2-4
D: -
V: TRBV7-2
size: medium-sized

CDR3: CATRRDVGGLTYNEQFF
DNA: TGTGCCACCAGACGCGACGTGGGGGGCTTAACCTACAATGAGCAGTTCTTC
J: TRBJ2-1
D: -
V: TRBV19
size: large

CDR3: CASSLPSGRGHYNEQFF
DNA: TGTGCCAGCAGTTTACCTAGCGGGAGAGGGCACTACAATGAGCAGTTCTTC
J: TRBJ2-1
D: TRBD2
V: TRBV28
size: medium-sized

CDR3: CASKAGQGETYEQYF
DNA: TGTGCCAGCAAGGCGGGCCAGGGGGAAACCTACGAGCAGTACTTC
J: TRBJ2-7
D: TRBD1
V: TRBV28
size: large

CDR3: CASSSPRGANTGELFF
DNA: TGTGCCAGCAGTTCGCCCAGGGGGGCGAACACCGGGGAGCTGTTTTTT
J: TRBJ2-2
D: -
V: TRBV25-1
size: large

CDR3: CSVKSGGNNEWQFF
DNA: TGCAGTGTTAAGAGCGGGGGGAACAATGAGTGGCAGTTCTTC
J: TRBJ2-1
D: TRBD2
V: TRBV20-1
size: large

CDR3: CASRSTGMIGYTF
DNA: TGTGCCAGCAGGTCCACAGGGATGATTGGCTACACCTTC
J: TRBJ1-2
D: -
V: TRBV28
size: medium-sized

CDR3: CSAPRLAGDYNEQFF
DNA: TGCAGTGCTCCTAGACTAGCGGGAGATTACAATGAGCAGTTCTTC
J: TRBJ2-1
D: TRBD2
V: TRBV20-1
size: medium-sized

CDR3: CSARDGRIYQETQYF
DNA: TGCAGTGCTAGAGATGGGCGGATCTACCAAGAGACCCAGTACTTC
J: TRBJ2-5
D: -
V: TRBV20-1
size: medium-sized

CDR3: CASSLGGRTGKAEAFF
DNA: TGTGCCAGCAGCTTAGGGGGAAGAACAGGGAAGGCTGAAGCTTTCTTT
J: TRBJ1-1
D: -
V: TRBV7-3
size: large